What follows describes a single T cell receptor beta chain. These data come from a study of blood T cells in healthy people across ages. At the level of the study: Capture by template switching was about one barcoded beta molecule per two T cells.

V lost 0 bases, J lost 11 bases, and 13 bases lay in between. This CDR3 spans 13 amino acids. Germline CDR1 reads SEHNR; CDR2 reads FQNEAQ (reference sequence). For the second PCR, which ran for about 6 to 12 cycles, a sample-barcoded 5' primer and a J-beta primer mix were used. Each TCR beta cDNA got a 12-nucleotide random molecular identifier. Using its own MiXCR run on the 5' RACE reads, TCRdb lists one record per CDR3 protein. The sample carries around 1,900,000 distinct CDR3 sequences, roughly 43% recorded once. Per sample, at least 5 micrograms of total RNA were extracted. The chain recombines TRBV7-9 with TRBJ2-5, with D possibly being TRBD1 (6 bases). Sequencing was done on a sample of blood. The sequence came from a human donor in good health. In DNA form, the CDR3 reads TGTGCCAGCAGCTTAGCGGGGGCCCCCGGGCAGTACTTC. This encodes CASSLAGAPGQYF.